This T cell receptor beta chain was identified during a study of blood T cell repertoires in COVID-19. Turning to the study itself: T cells, B-cell-depleted T cells, or PBMCs supplied cDNA or gDNA.

Original methodology: Reference gene primers were amplified, and this amplification served to estimate nucleated cell counts. TCRdb's table, derived via immunoSEQ multiplex PCR, lists solely in-frame clones and lacks some. V, J and clone size were drawn from that table, and D and trimming were deduced from the DNA. Found here are about 160,000 clones, 79% of them singletons; the top ten hold 7.5% to 8.5%. V was shortened by 5 bases and J by 4 bases, with 15 bases between the two germline ends. This CDR3 is built from 15 residues. CDR1 is LNHDA, CDR2 SQIVND, per germline (reference sequence). Seattle patients were enrolled during active infection and followed longitudinally.

This TCR was sampled from a woman aged 60-75 years with COVID-19, enrolled during active disease. Sequencing was carried out using peripheral blood. The chain recombines TRBV19 with TRBJ2-1; TRBD1 might be the D (5 bases). CDR3 sequence: CASSLQSQGYNEQFF. CDR3 bases: TGTGCCAGTAGTCTCCAAAGTCAGGGTTACAATGAGCAGTTCTTC.